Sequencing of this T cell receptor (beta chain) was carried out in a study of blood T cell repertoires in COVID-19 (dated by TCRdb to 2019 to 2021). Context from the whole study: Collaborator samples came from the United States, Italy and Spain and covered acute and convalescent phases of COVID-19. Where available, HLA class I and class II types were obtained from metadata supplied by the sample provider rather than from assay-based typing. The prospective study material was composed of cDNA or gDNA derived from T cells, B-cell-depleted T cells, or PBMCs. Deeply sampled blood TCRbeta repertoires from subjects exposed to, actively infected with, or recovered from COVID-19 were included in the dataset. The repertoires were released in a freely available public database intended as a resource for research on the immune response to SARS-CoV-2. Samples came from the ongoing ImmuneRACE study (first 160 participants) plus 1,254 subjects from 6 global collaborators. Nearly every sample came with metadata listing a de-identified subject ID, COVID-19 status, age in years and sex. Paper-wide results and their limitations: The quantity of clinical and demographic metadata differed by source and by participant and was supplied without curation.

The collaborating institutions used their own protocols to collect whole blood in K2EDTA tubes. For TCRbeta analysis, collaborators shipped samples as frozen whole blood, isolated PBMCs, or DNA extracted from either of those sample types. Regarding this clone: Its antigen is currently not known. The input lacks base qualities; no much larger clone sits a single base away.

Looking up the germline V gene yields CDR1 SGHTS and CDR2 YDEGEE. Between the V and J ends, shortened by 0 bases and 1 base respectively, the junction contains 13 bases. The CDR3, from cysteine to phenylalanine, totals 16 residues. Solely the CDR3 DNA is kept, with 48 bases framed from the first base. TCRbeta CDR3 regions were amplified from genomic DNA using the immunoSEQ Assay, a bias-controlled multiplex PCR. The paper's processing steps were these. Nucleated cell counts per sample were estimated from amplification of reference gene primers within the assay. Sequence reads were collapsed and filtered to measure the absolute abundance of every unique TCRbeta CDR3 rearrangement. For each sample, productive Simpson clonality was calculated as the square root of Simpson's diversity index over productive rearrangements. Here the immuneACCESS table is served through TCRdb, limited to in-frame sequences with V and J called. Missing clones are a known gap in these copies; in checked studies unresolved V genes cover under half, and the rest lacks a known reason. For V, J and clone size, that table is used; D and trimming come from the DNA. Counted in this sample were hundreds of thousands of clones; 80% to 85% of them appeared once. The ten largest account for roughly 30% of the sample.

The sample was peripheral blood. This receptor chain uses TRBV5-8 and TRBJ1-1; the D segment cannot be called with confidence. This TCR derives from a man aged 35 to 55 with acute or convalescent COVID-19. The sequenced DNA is TGTGCCAGCAGCTTGGACCGATGGAGGGAGAACACTGAAGCTTTCTTT. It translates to CASSLDRWRENTEAFF.